The clone carrying this T cell receptor beta chain was detected only once. Its target is not known. The data stem from a study of cytomegalovirus exposure and HLA in healthy donors. Study details: The roughly 110 validation repertoires used the same platform as the 650 to 850 first-cohort repertoires, a later analysis reported.

Between the trimmed V and J ends, which lost 5 bases and 2 bases, there was a span of 21 bases. Germline CDR1 and CDR2: MDHEN and SYDVKM. The CDR3 covers 17 residues. The assay was immunoSEQ multiplex PCR, and TCRdb's table has in-frame clones only and misses some. Of 150,000 to 200,000 clones listed, 85% to 90% were seen once; the top ten hold roughly 6%. Study-level findings and limits: The tendency of first-cohort TCR clusters to co-occur in the 120 or so validation repertoires was identified by a subsequent analysis. The classifier was said to identify cytomegalovirus status with high specificity and sensitivity.

It was the roughly 110-subject validation cohort, separate from the approximately 680-subject first cohort, to which the donors belonged. Sequenced sample: PBMCs. The V and J genes are TRBV28 and TRBJ1-2; perhaps TRBD1 as D (6 bases). This sequence originates from a woman under 40 in good health and CMV-seronegative. As DNA, the CDR3 is TGTGCCAGCAGTCGCCGAGGACAGCCCTCAGGGAACTATGGCTACACCTTC. Its translation: CASSRRGQPSGNYGYTF.